Described below is a single T cell receptor (beta chain) sequence and its context. Its antigen remains unidentified. Sample treatment: roughly 10-day PBMC culture with coronavirus spike peptide pools or control peptides (ViraFEST assay). Each well held under 2.5 million PBMCs in IL-2 (about 10 IU/ml) medium with roughly 9.7 ug/ml peptide pools. Sequencing of the DNA from cultured CD4+ T cells was carried out with the Oncomine TCR Beta short-read assay. TCRdb reprocessed the PCR reads with MiXCR, giving one entry per CDR3 protein. In the table there are about 21,000 distinct CDR3 sequences, 60% to 80% of which are singletons. CDR1 is DFQATT, CDR2 SNEGSKA, per germline (reference sequence). With V trimmed by 2 bases and J by 6 bases, 4 bases remained unmatched. This CDR3 contains 13 residues. These data come from a study of vaccination and CD4 T cells after COVID-19. The overall study: At a median approximately 100 days (range 35 to 161) after diagnosis, post-COVID samples were drawn. Overlapping SARS-CoV-2, HCoV-NL63, HCoV-OC43 and HCoV-229E spike peptides stimulated the cells.

The TCR originated in a human donor who received a COVID-19 vaccine. The rearrangement uses TRBV20-1 and TRBJ1-1; 9 bases line up with TRBD1. Sample: CD4+ T cells from blood, cultured in vitro, taken before SARS-CoV-2 vaccination. CDR3 loop: CSARRTGAPEAFF. The CDR3 DNA is TGCAGTGCTAGACGGACAGGGGCCCCTGAAGCTTTCTTT.